The present TCR beta chain was sequenced within a study of T cell responses to AZD1222 COVID-19 vaccine. This CDR3 is 16 amino acids long. Germline values: CDR1 LNHDA, CDR2 SQIVND (reference sequence). J lost 0 bases, V lost 8 bases, and 8 bases had no gene match. Sequencing was performed with immunoSEQ multiplex PCR; in TCRdb, only in-frame clones are kept and a portion is missing. This table holds fewer than 200,000 clones, 70% to 90% found once. Study-wide points: Baseline seropositives among AZD1222 recipients totaled only 5 to 7. Unmutated regions of variants are reportedly targeted by nearly half of spike-specific TCRs.

This clone was counted once. Antigen specificity is unknown. This TCR was recovered from an adult who received the AZD1222 COVID-19 vaccine. This specimen was peripheral blood, taken 28 days after the second AZD1222 dose. The chain is built from TRBV19 and TRBJ1-5, with 9 bases matching TRBD1. The CDR3 nucleotides read TGTGCCAGTCTGGACAGGGGTATCTATAGCAATCAGCCCCAGCATTTT. Residues: CASLDRGIYSNQPQHF.